This T cell receptor (beta chain) was recovered during a study of blood T cell repertoires in COVID-19. Study as a whole: Italy, Spain and the United States were the sources of the convalescent and acute COVID-19 samples.

Here immunoSEQ multiplex PCR was the method, and the copy in TCRdb shows in-frame clones only, minus some. The sample consists of around 180,000 clones, about 83% of them appearing once. There are 13 residues in the CDR3. The V and J ends lost 5 bases and 12 bases respectively, with 17 bases between them. Germline-derived CDR1 and CDR2 are MDHEN and SYDVKM. Sequencing was performed on peripheral blood. The V gene is TRBV28, the J gene TRBJ2-1; D gene unclear. The sequence came from a person aged 65-85 years with COVID-19, enrolled during active disease. Here the CDR3 reads CASSPRRSLLQFF. In DNA, the CDR3 is TGTGCCAGCAGTCCACGAAGGAGTCTCCTGCAGTTCTTC.